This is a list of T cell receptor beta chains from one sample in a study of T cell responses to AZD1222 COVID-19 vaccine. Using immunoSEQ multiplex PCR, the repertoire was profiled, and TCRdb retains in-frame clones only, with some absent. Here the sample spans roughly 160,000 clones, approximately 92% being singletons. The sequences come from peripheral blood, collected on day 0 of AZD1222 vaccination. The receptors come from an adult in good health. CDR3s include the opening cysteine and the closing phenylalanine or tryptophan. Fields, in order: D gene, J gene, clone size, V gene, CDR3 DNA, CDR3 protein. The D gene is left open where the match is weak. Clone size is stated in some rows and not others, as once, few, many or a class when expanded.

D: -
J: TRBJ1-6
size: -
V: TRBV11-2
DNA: TGTGCCAGCAGCCCAGATTCTTGGGGAGCCCATTCACCCCTCCACTTT
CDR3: CASSPDSWGAHSPLHF

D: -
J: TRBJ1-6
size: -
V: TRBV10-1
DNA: TGCGCCAGCAGCAGGGGTCTGAATTCACCCCTCCACTTT
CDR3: CASSRGLNSPLHF

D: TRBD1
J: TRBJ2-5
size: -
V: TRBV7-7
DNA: TGTGCTAGCAGCTTTAGGAAGGGGGCCGGAGAGACCCAGTACTTC
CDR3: CASSFRKGAGETQYF

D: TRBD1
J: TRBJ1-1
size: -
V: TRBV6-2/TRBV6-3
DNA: TGTGCCAGCAGTAATCGACAGGGTGGTACTGAAGCTTTCTTT
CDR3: CASSNRQGGTEAFF

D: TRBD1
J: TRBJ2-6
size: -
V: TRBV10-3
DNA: TGTGCCACCGGGGACAGTCTAAGCTCTGGGGCCAACGTCCTGACTTTC
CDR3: CATGDSLSSGANVLTF

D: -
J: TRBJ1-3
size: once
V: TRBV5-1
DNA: TGCGCCAGCAGCTTGGTCGGGGGAAACACCATATATTTT
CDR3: CASSLVGGNTIYF

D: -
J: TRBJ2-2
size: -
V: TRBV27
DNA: TGTGCCAGCAGTTTATCGTCGGGCAGGGAGACCCCCGGGGAGCTGTTTTTT
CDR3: CASSLSSGRETPGELFF

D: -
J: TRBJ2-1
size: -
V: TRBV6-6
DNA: TGTGCCAGCATGCAGATTCGGGGTGAGCAGTTCTTC
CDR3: CASMQIRGEQFF

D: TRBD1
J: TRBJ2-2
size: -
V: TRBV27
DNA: TGTGCCAGCAGACAGGGGGCCCTACCGTTTGTCGGGGAGCTGTTTTTT
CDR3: CASRQGALPFVGELFF

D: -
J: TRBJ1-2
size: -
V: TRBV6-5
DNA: TGTGCCACCAAACCGAGGTTAGACAGCTTCTATGGCTACACCTTC
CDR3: CATKPRLDSFYGYTF

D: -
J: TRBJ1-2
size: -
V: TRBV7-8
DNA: TGTGCCAGCAGCGGGAGTGGCTATGGCTACACCTTC
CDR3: CASSGSGYGYTF

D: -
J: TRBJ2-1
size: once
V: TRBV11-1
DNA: TGTGCCAGCAGCTTAGCGGATAGTCGCTCCTACAATGAGCAGTTCTTC
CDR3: CASSLADSRSYNEQFF

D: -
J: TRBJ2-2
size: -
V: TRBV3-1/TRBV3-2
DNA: TGTGCCAGCACCCCCTATTTGGCCGGGGAGCTGTTTTTT
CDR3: CASTPYLAGELFF

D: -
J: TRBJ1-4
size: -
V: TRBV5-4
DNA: TGTGCCAGCAGCTTTCATCTGGAAAAACTGTTTTTT
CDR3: CASSFHLEKLFF

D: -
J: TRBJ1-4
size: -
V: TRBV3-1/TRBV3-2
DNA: TGTGCCAGCAGCCAAGAAGGAGTATTCACAGGGACACAGGCGACTAATGAAAAACTGTTTTTT
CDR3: CASSQEGVFTGTQATNEKLFF

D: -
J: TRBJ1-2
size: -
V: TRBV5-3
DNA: TGTGCCAGAAGCTTCTCAGGGACCATCTATGGCTACACCTTC
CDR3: CARSFSGTIYGYTF

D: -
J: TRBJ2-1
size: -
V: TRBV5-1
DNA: TGCGCCAGCAGCTTGGATAGTGAGCAGTTCTTC
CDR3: CASSLDSEQFF

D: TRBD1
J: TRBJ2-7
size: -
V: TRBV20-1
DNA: TGCAGTGCTCGTGACAGGGGATCCGAGCAGTACTTC
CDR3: CSARDRGSEQYF

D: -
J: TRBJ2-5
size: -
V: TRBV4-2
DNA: TGTGCCAGCAGCCAAGAAATTCGGGAGTACGAGACCCAGTACTTC
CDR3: CASSQEIREYETQYF

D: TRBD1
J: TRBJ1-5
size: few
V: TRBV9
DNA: TGTGCCAGCAGCGTCCCGGGACAGTTTGATAGCAATCAGCCCCAGCATTTT
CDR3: CASSVPGQFDSNQPQHF

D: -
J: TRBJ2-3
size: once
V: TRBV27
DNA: TGTGCCAGCAGTTTAATTGGCACAGATACGCAGTATTTT
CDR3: CASSLIGTDTQYF

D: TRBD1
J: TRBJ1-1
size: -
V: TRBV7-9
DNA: TGTGCCAGCAGCTTAGTTTTTGGGACAGACCACACTGAAGCTTTCTTT
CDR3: CASSLVFGTDHTEAFF

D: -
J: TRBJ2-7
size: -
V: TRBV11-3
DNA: TGTGCCAGCAGCCCGGGACCCAGCTACGAGCAGTACTTC
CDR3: CASSPGPSYEQYF

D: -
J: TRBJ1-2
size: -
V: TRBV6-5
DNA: TGTGCCAGCAGGGCACAGGTAGCTAACTATGGCTACACCTTC
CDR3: CASRAQVANYGYTF

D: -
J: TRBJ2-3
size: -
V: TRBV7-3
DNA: TGTGCCAGCAGCCCGGCTTTAGCAGATACGCAGTATTTT
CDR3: CASSPALADTQYF

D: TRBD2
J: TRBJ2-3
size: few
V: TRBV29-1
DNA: TGCAGCGTCCAACCAACGTCGGGGGGGGCATTGGATACGCAGTATTTT
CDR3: CSVQPTSGGALDTQYF

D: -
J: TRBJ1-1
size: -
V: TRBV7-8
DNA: TGTGCCAGCAGCCTGGGAATGAACACTGAAGCTTTCTTT
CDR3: CASSLGMNTEAFF

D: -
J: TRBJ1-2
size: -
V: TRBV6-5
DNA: TGTGCCAGCCTCTTTTACAGTAACTATGGCTACACCTTC
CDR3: CASLFYSNYGYTF

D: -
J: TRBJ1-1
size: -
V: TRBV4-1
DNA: TGCGCCAGCAGCCAAGTGGCAGGGGTGAACACTGAAGCTTTCTTT
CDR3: CASSQVAGVNTEAFF

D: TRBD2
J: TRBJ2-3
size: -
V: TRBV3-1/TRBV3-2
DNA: TGTGCCAGCAGCCCATCTCTAGCGGGGGGAGAGGCAGATACGCAGTATTTT
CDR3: CASSPSLAGGEADTQYF

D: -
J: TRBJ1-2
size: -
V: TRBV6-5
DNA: TGTGCCACCACTGGTGAAGCCCCAGGCTATGGCTACACCTTC
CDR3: CATTGEAPGYGYTF

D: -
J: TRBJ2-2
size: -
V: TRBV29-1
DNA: TGCAGCGTTGGCCGGCCGAACACCGGGGAGCTGTTTTTT
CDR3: CSVGRPNTGELFF

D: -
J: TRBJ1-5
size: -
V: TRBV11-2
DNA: TGTGCCAGCAGCTTAGAGGGCGGGGCAGGAAATCAGCCCCAGCATTTT
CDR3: CASSLEGGAGNQPQHF

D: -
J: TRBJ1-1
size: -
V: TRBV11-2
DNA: TGTGCCAGCAGCTTCAGACAGGAAGCTTTCTTT
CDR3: CASSFRQEAFF

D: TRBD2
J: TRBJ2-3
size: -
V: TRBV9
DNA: TGTGCCAGCAGCGCGACTAGCGGGGGAGGCGGTACGCAGTATTTT
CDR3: CASSATSGGGGTQYF

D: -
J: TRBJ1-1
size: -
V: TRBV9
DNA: TGTGCCAGCAGCGTAGGACAGACTCACCCCTGGGACACTGAAGCTTTCTTT
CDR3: CASSVGQTHPWDTEAFF

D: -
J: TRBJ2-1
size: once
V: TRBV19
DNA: TGTGCCAGTAGTACCCTCCCCAAGATTAGCATAAGCTCCTACAATGAGCAGTTCTTC
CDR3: CASSTLPKISISSYNEQFF

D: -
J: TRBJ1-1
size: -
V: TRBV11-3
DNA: TGTGCCAGCAGCTTAGAGAGGAACACTGAAGCTTTCTTT
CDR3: CASSLERNTEAFF

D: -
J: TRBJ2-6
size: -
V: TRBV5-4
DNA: TGTGCCAGCAGCCTCACTGGGGCCAACGTCCTGACTTTC
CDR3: CASSLTGANVLTF

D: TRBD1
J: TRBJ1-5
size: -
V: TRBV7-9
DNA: TGTGCCAGCAGCATTGGGACAGGGGAAAATCAGCCCCAGCATTTT
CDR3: CASSIGTGENQPQHF

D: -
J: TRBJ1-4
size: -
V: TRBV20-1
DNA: TGCAGTGCTAGTGCGGGGGCAAGGGTTTCCGAAAAACTGTTTTTT
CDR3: CSASAGARVSEKLFF

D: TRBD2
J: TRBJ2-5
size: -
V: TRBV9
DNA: TGTGCCAGCAGCATTAGCGGGCGCCTGGGAGAGACCCAGTACTTC
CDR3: CASSISGRLGETQYF

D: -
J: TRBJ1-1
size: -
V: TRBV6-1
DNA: TGTGCCAGCAGAGTGGTACCGGGCGGAACTGAAGCTTTCTTT
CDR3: CASRVVPGGTEAFF

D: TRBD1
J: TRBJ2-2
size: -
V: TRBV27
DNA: TGTGCCAGCACGAACGGACAGGGGCTGTACACCGGGGAGCTGTTTTTT
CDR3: CASTNGQGLYTGELFF

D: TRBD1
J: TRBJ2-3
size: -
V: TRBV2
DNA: TGTGCCAGCAGTTGGGACAGGGGGACAGATACGCAGTATTTT
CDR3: CASSWDRGTDTQYF

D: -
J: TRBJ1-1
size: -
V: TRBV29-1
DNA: TGCAGCGCAAAACCCGGGATGAACACTGAAGCTTTCTTT
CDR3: CSAKPGMNTEAFF

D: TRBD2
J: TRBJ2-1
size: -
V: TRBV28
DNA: TGTGCCAGCAGTACGGGACTATGGGAGCAGTTCTTC
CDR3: CASSTGLWEQFF

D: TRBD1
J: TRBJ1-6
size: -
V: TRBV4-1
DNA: TGCGCCAGCAGCCAAGTCACAGGGGATTCACCCCTCCACTTT
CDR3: CASSQVTGDSPLHF

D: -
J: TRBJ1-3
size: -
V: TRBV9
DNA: TGTGCCAGCAGCGTAGCTACGGGAGGGAGCTCTGGAAACACCATATATTTT
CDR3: CASSVATGGSSGNTIYF

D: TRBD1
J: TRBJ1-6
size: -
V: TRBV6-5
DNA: TGTGCCAGCAGGCGGACAGGGGAGACGTCCCTCCACTTT
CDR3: CASRRTGETSLHF

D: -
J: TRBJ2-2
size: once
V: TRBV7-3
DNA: TGTGCCAGCAGCCCCGCTATAACTTACCTCGGGGAGCTGTTTTTT
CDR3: CASSPAITYLGELFF

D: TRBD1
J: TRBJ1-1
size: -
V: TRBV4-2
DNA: TGTGCCAGCAGCCTTCGAAGACAGGGGAACACTGAAGCTTTCTTT
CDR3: CASSLRRQGNTEAFF

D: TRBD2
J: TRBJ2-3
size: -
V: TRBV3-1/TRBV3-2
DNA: TGTGCCAGCAGCCAAGTCAGCCTAGCGGAAAGCACAGATACGCAGTATTTT
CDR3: CASSQVSLAESTDTQYF

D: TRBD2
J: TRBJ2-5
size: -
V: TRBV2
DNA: TGTGCCAGCGTCACTAGCGGGGTTGAGACCCAGTACTTC
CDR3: CASVTSGVETQYF

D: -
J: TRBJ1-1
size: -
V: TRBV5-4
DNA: TGTGCCAGCAGCTTGGGAGGGGCAGGGAACACTGAAGCTTTCTTT
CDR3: CASSLGGAGNTEAFF

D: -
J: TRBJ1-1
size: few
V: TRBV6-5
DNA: TGTGCCAGCAGTTACCAATCCAGTCCCGGAACTGAAGCTTTCTTT
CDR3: CASSYQSSPGTEAFF

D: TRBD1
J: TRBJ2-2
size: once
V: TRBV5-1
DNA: TGCGCCAGCAGCTTGGTTCGCTTTTCGGACAGGGAGGACACCGGGGAGCTGTTTTTT
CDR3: CASSLVRFSDREDTGELFF

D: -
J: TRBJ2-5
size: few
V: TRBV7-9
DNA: TGTGCCACCCAGGGAGAGACCCAGTACTTC
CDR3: CATQGETQYF

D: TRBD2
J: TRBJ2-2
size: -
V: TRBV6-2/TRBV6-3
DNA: TGTGCCAGCAGTTACGACACTAGCGGGGGGGCGAACACCGGGGAGCTGTTTTTT
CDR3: CASSYDTSGGANTGELFF